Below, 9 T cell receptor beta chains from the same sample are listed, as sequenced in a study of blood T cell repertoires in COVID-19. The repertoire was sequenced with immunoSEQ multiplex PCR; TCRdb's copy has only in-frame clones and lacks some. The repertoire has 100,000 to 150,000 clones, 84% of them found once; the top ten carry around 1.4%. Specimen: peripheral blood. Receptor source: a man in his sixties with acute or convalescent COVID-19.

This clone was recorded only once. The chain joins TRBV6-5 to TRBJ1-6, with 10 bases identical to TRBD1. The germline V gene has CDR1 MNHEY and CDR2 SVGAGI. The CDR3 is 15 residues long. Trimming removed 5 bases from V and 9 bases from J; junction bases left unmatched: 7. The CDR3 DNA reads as TGTGCCAGCAGTAGGTCAGGACAGGGGGGTTCACCCCTCCACTTT. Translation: CASSRSGQGGSPLHF.

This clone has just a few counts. The CDR3 reads CASSLISGEANEKLFF. As DNA, the CDR3 is TGTGCCAGCAGCTTAATTTCGGGGGAGGCTAATGAAAAACTGTTTTTT. The chain is built from TRBV7-9 and TRBJ1-4, with D possibly matching TRBD1 (5 bases). CDR1 is SEHNR and CDR2 is FQNEAQ in the germline V gene (reference sequence). Between the trimmed V and J ends, which lost 2 bases and 3 bases, there was a span of 13 bases. This CDR3 has 16 amino acids.

As DNA, the CDR3 is TGTGCCAGCAGTTTAAGAACAGGGGACTATGGCTACACCTTC. Translated: CASSLRTGDYGYTF. The V gene is TRBV28, the J gene TRBJ1-2, with 7 positions matching TRBD1. CDR3 length: 14 residues. With 2 bases clipped from V and 3 bases from J, the junction kept 3 bases outside the gene matches. Germline V CDR1 and CDR2: MDHEN, SYDVKM.

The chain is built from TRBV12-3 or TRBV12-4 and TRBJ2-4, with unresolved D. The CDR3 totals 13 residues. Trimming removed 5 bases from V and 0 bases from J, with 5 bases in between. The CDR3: CASSPLAKNIQYF. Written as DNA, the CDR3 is TGTGCCAGCAGTCCTTTAGCCAAAAACATTCAGTACTTC.

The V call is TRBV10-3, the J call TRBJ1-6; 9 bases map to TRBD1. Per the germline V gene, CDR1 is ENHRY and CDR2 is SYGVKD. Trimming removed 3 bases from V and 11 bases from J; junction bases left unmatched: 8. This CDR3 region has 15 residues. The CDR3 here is CAISEGTGSMTPLHF. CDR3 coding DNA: TGTGCCATCAGTGAAGGGACAGGGAGTATGACACCCCTCCACTTT.

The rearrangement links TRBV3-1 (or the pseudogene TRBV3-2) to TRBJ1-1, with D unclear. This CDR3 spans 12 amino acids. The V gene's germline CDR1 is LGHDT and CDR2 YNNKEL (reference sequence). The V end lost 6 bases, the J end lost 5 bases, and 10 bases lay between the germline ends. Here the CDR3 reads CASRAGRTEAFF. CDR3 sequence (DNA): TGTGCCAGCAGGGCGGGGAGGACTGAAGCTTTCTTT.

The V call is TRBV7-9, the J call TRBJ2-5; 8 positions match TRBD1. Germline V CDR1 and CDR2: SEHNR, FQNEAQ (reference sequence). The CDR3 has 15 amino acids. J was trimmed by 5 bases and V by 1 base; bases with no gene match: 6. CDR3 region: CASSLGTGGVETQYF. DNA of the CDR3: TGTGCCAGCAGCTTAGGAACAGGGGGTGTGGAGACCCAGTACTTC. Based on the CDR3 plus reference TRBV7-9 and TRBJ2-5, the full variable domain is DTGVSQNPRHKITKRGQNVTFRCDPISEHNRLYWYRQTLGQGPEFLTYFQNEAQLEKSRLLSDRFSAERPKGSFSTLEIQRTEQGDSAMYLCASSLGTGGVETQYFGPGTRLLVL.

CDR3 sequence reads: CAWSDASNQPQHF. The CDR3 bases are TGTGCCTGGAGTGATGCGAGCAATCAGCCCCAGCATTTT. This chain links TRBV30 with TRBJ1-5; D not resolved. The CDR3 runs to 13 residues. Germline-derived CDR1 and CDR2 are GTSNPN and SVGIG (reference sequence). Trimming took off 1 base at V and 1 base at J, with 5 bases between the two ends.

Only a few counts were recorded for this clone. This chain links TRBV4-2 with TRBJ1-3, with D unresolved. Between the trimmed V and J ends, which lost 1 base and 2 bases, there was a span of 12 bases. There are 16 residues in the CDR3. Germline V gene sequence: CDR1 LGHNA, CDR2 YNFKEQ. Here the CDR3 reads CASSQAHGDPGNTIYF. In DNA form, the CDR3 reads TGTGCCAGCAGCCAAGCTCACGGGGATCCTGGAAACACCATATATTTT.